This T cell receptor (beta chain) emerged from a study of T-cell reconstitution after alpha-beta-depleted transplantation in children. The CDR3 has 15 amino acids. Germline CDR1 SGHRS, CDR2 YFSETQ. The ends were cut back, 2 bases at V and 3 bases at J, with 12 bases in the middle. During its preparation, the TCRbeta library received unique molecular identifiers. Each CDR3 protein gets one entry after TCRdb re-called the PCR reads with MiXCR. The sample contains some 490,000 distinct CDR3 sequences, around 12% of which appear only once. Here the sequenced sample was PBMCs from the stem cell graft donor, taken from the stem cell graft. The chain has TRBV5-1 and TRBJ2-1; no definite D call. The source is a human donor who donated a stem cell graft to a child with combined immunodeficiency. CDR3 region: CASSFSGPVYNEQFF. CDR3 bases: TGCGCCAGCAGCTTTTCCGGGCCGGTCTACAATGAGCAGTTCTTC.